The TCR beta chain described here comes from a study of tumor-infiltrating lymphocytes in localized non-small cell lung cancer. As regards this clone: Its antigen is as yet unknown.

The length of the CDR3 is 14 residues. Germline CDR1 reads SEHNR; CDR2 reads FQNEAQ (reference sequence). V dropped 3 bases and J dropped 8 bases, with 14 bases sitting between them. Data came from immunoSEQ multiplex PCR; TCRdb stores just in-frame clones and leaves some out. The sample holds 7,000 to 8,500 clones, about two thirds seen once. Study findings and constraints: Different pieces of the same tissue were used for each assay.

The sequence was obtained from a human donor with non-small cell lung cancer. V is TRBV7-9 and J is TRBJ2-1; D gene uncertain. The source material was lung tumor tissue. The CDR3 sequence is CASSFATLVYEQFF. In nucleotides, the CDR3 is TGTGCCAGCAGCTTCGCTACATTGGTCTATGAGCAGTTCTTC.